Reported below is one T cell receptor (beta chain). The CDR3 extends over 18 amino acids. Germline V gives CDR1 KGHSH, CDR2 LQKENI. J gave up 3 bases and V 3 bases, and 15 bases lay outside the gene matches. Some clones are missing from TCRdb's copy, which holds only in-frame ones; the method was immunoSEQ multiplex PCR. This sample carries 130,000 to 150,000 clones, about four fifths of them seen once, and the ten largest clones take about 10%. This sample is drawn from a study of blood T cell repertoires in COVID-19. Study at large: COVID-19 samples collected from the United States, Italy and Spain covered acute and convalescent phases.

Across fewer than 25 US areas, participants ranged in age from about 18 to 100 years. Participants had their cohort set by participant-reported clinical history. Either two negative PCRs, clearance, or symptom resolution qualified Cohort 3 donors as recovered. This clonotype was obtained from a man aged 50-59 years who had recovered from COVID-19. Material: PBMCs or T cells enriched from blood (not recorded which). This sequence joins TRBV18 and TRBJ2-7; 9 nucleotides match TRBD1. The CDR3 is CASSPTLQGADSVYEQYF. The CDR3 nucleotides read TGTGCCAGCTCACCGACTCTACAGGGGGCTGATTCAGTCTACGAGCAGTACTTC.